This is a list of T cell receptor beta chains from one sample in a study of shared clonotypes between healthy human individuals. Using immunoSEQ multiplex PCR, the repertoire was profiled, and TCRdb retains in-frame clones only, with some absent. The repertoire holds about 1.5 million clones, with 95% to 99% as singletons. Sequenced material: naive CD4+ T cells sorted from blood. The receptors were gathered from a man aged 30 to 39 in good health. CDR3s include the opening cysteine and the closing phenylalanine or tryptophan. Each record gives: clone size, V gene, D gene, J gene, CDR3 protein, CDR3 DNA. D genes are given only for firm matches. Size values are once, few and many counts, or a class for expanded clones, and some rows have none.

clone_size: .
v_call: TRBV18
d_call: TRBD2
j_call: TRBJ2-1
cdr3_aa: CASSLGTSGTVNEQFF
cdr3_nt: TGTGCCAGCTCCCTGGGAACTAGCGGGACGGTCAATGAGCAGTTCTTC

clone_size: .
v_call: TRBV7-9
d_call: TRBD2
j_call: TRBJ2-1
cdr3_aa: CASSASTLAGGTVMNEQFF
cdr3_nt: TGTGCCAGCAGCGCCTCAACGTTAGCGGGAGGGACGGTTATGAATGAGCAGTTCTTC

clone_size: .
v_call: TRBV27
d_call: .
j_call: TRBJ2-3
cdr3_aa: CASSSFRGTGTDTQYF
cdr3_nt: TGTGCCAGCAGCTCCTTCAGGGGTACTGGTACAGATACGCAGTATTTT

clone_size: .
v_call: TRBV5-1
d_call: .
j_call: TRBJ2-1
cdr3_aa: CASSSKQGSNEQFF
cdr3_nt: TGCGCCAGCAGCTCGAAGCAGGGGAGCAATGAGCAGTTCTTC

clone_size: .
v_call: TRBV11-2
d_call: .
j_call: TRBJ2-1
cdr3_aa: CASSPHQSSYNEQFF
cdr3_nt: TGTGCCAGCAGCCCTCACCAGAGCTCCTACAATGAGCAGTTCTTC

clone_size: .
v_call: TRBV4-1
d_call: TRBD1
j_call: TRBJ2-7
cdr3_aa: CASSQPLGRGRGEQYF
cdr3_nt: TGCGCCAGCAGCCAACCTTTGGGCAGGGGGCGCGGGGAGCAGTACTTC

clone_size: once
v_call: TRBV10-3
d_call: .
j_call: TRBJ1-2
cdr3_aa: CAISSPGGAGYTF
cdr3_nt: TGTGCCATCAGTAGCCCGGGGGGAGCTGGCTACACCTTC

clone_size: .
v_call: TRBV4-1
d_call: .
j_call: TRBJ1-4
cdr3_aa: CASSQVRVRSNEKLFF
cdr3_nt: TGCGCCAGCAGCCAAGTTCGGGTCAGATCTAATGAAAAACTGTTTTTT

clone_size: .
v_call: TRBV7-2
d_call: .
j_call: TRBJ2-7
cdr3_aa: CASSPVVGPEQYF
cdr3_nt: TGTGCCAGCAGCCCTGTGGTGGGGCCCGAGCAGTACTTC

clone_size: .
v_call: TRBV9
d_call: TRBD2
j_call: TRBJ2-1
cdr3_aa: CASSPRPGHTGTSGYNEQFF
cdr3_nt: TGTGCCAGCAGCCCCAGACCGGGACATACCGGGACTAGCGGTTACAATGAGCAGTTCTTC

clone_size: .
v_call: TRBV19
d_call: .
j_call: TRBJ2-1
cdr3_aa: CASSMDRRHNEQFF
cdr3_nt: TGTGCCAGTAGTATGGACAGAAGACACAATGAGCAGTTCTTC

clone_size: .
v_call: TRBV4-3
d_call: .
j_call: TRBJ2-7
cdr3_aa: CASSRRSQGTYEQYF
cdr3_nt: TGCGCCAGCAGCCGCCGAAGCCAGGGGACTTACGAGCAGTACTTC

clone_size: .
v_call: TRBV5-1
d_call: TRBD2
j_call: TRBJ2-7
cdr3_aa: CASSLLQRGYEQYF
cdr3_nt: TGCGCCAGCAGCTTGTTGCAGCGGGGCTACGAGCAGTACTTC

clone_size: .
v_call: TRBV28
d_call: TRBD1
j_call: TRBJ1-4
cdr3_aa: CASSPQGAPGEKLFF
cdr3_nt: TGTGCCAGCAGTCCACAGGGGGCGCCAGGTGAAAAACTGTTTTTT

clone_size: .
v_call: TRBV28
d_call: .
j_call: TRBJ1-2
cdr3_aa: CASSLLQEPGYTF
cdr3_nt: TGTGCCAGCAGTTTGTTACAGGAGCCTGGCTACACCTTC

clone_size: .
v_call: TRBV28
d_call: TRBD1
j_call: TRBJ2-7
cdr3_aa: CASRAGTGGGEQYF
cdr3_nt: TGTGCCAGCAGAGCCGGGACAGGGGGCGGCGAGCAGTACTTC

clone_size: .
v_call: TRBV15
d_call: .
j_call: TRBJ2-5
cdr3_aa: CATSADIGRETQYF
cdr3_nt: TGTGCCACCAGCGCTGACATCGGGCGAGAGACCCAGTACTTC

clone_size: .
v_call: TRBV5-4
d_call: TRBD1
j_call: TRBJ2-7
cdr3_aa: CASSSKTGGDEQYF
cdr3_nt: TGTGCCAGCAGTTCAAAGACAGGGGGCGACGAGCAGTACTTC

clone_size: .
v_call: TRBV18
d_call: .
j_call: TRBJ2-3
cdr3_aa: CASSPPNWELADTQYF
cdr3_nt: TGTGCCAGCTCACCACCGAACTGGGAATTGGCAGATACGCAGTATTTT

clone_size: .
v_call: TRBV28
d_call: .
j_call: TRBJ1-5
cdr3_aa: CASSLRRQQPQHF
cdr3_nt: TGTGCCAGCAGTTTAAGGCGTCAGCAGCCCCAGCATTTT

clone_size: .
v_call: TRBV5-5
d_call: TRBD1
j_call: TRBJ2-5
cdr3_aa: CASSLVPRGRIETQYF
cdr3_nt: TGTGCCAGCAGCTTGGTACCCAGGGGGCGCATCGAGACCCAGTACTTC

clone_size: .
v_call: TRBV27
d_call: .
j_call: TRBJ2-7
cdr3_aa: CASSLRALREQYF
cdr3_nt: TGTGCCAGCAGTTTGAGGGCCTTACGGGAGCAGTACTTC

clone_size: .
v_call: TRBV11-2
d_call: .
j_call: TRBJ2-7
cdr3_aa: CASSKRFRGLVYEQYF
cdr3_nt: TGTGCCAGCAGCAAACGGTTCAGGGGACTGGTATACGAGCAGTACTTC

clone_size: .
v_call: TRBV9
d_call: TRBD1
j_call: TRBJ2-5
cdr3_aa: CASSVERGPGETQYF
cdr3_nt: TGTGCCAGCAGCGTTGAGAGGGGGCCGGGTGAGACCCAGTACTTC

clone_size: .
v_call: TRBV28
d_call: .
j_call: TRBJ2-2
cdr3_aa: CASGRRGTGELFF
cdr3_nt: TGTGCCAGCGGGAGGCGCGGCACCGGGGAGCTGTTTTTT

clone_size: .
v_call: TRBV25-1
d_call: TRBD2
j_call: TRBJ2-3
cdr3_aa: CASSPAGGTRTDTQYF
cdr3_nt: TGTGCCAGCAGTCCAGCGGGAGGGACACGCACAGATACGCAGTATTTT

clone_size: .
v_call: TRBV9
d_call: .
j_call: TRBJ1-3
cdr3_aa: CASSPRGREVWDTIYF
cdr3_nt: TGTGCCAGCAGCCCAAGAGGCAGGGAGGTCTGGGACACCATATATTTT

clone_size: .
v_call: TRBV2
d_call: .
j_call: TRBJ1-1
cdr3_aa: CASTGRSNTEAFF
cdr3_nt: TGTGCCAGCACAGGCCGATCGAACACTGAAGCTTTCTTT

clone_size: once
v_call: TRBV5-8
d_call: .
j_call: TRBJ2-3
cdr3_aa: CASSLSGTDTQYF
cdr3_nt: TGTGCCAGCAGCTTGTCAGGGACAGATACGCAGTATTTT

clone_size: .
v_call: TRBV11-2
d_call: TRBD2
j_call: TRBJ2-5
cdr3_aa: CASSPIAGGPEKTQYF
cdr3_nt: TGCGCCAGCAGCCCGATAGCGGGAGGGCCGGAAAAGACCCAGTACTTC

clone_size: .
v_call: TRBV2
d_call: TRBD1
j_call: TRBJ2-3
cdr3_aa: CASSGQGTDTQYF
cdr3_nt: TGTGCCAGCAGTGGACAGGGGACAGATACGCAGTATTTT

clone_size: .
v_call: TRBV29-1
d_call: .
j_call: TRBJ2-5
cdr3_aa: CSVASLRGRWETQYF
cdr3_nt: TGCAGCGTTGCCTCTCTCAGGGGCAGGTGGGAGACCCAGTACTTC

clone_size: .
v_call: TRBV5-1
d_call: .
j_call: TRBJ1-1
cdr3_aa: CASSFRGAPEAFF
cdr3_nt: TGCGCCAGCAGCTTTAGGGGGGCCCCTGAAGCTTTCTTT

clone_size: .
v_call: TRBV7-2
d_call: TRBD2
j_call: TRBJ2-3
cdr3_aa: CASSLLAGASTDTQYF
cdr3_nt: TGTGCCAGCAGCTTATTAGCGGGGGCGAGCACAGATACGCAGTATTTT

clone_size: .
v_call: TRBV15
d_call: TRBD2
j_call: TRBJ2-5
cdr3_aa: CATSRRTSGLQETQYF
cdr3_nt: TGTGCCACCAGCAGACGGACTAGCGGTCTACAAGAGACCCAGTACTTC

clone_size: .
v_call: TRBV15
d_call: TRBD1
j_call: TRBJ2-5
cdr3_aa: CATSREGTAPGETQYF
cdr3_nt: TGTGCCACCAGCAGAGAAGGGACAGCCCCCGGAGAGACCCAGTACTTC

clone_size: .
v_call: TRBV15
d_call: .
j_call: TRBJ2-7
cdr3_aa: CATSRDVQGRNYEQYF
cdr3_nt: TGTGCCACCAGCAGAGATGTTCAGGGAAGGAACTACGAGCAGTACTTC

clone_size: .
v_call: TRBV5-1
d_call: .
j_call: TRBJ1-1
cdr3_aa: CASSLDRVGTEAFF
cdr3_nt: TGCGCCAGCAGCTTGGATCGGGTGGGCACTGAAGCTTTCTTT

clone_size: .
v_call: TRBV29-1
d_call: TRBD1
j_call: TRBJ2-1
cdr3_aa: CSVETGVGNEQFF
cdr3_nt: TGCAGCGTTGAGACAGGGGTTGGGAATGAGCAGTTCTTC

clone_size: .
v_call: TRBV7-2
d_call: TRBD2
j_call: TRBJ2-7
cdr3_aa: CASSLKAGGPNEQYF
cdr3_nt: TGTGCCAGCAGTTTAAAAGCGGGAGGGCCAAACGAGCAGTACTTC

clone_size: .
v_call: TRBV25-1
d_call: TRBD2
j_call: TRBJ2-7
cdr3_aa: CASSETSGRAYEQYF
cdr3_nt: TGTGCCAGCAGTGAGACTAGCGGGAGGGCCTACGAGCAGTACTTC

clone_size: .
v_call: TRBV5-5
d_call: .
j_call: TRBJ1-5
cdr3_aa: CASSSDLDQPQHF
cdr3_nt: TGTGCCAGCAGCTCGGACTTGGATCAGCCCCAGCATTTT

clone_size: once
v_call: TRBV5-1
d_call: .
j_call: TRBJ2-7
cdr3_aa: CASSTMAGTKTYEQYF
cdr3_nt: TGCGCCAGCAGCACCATGGCTGGGACAAAAACCTACGAGCAGTACTTC

clone_size: once
v_call: TRBV7-6
d_call: TRBD2
j_call: TRBJ2-7
cdr3_aa: CASSLEGGSSYEQYF
cdr3_nt: TGTGCCAGCAGCTTAGAAGGCGGGAGCTCCTACGAGCAGTACTTC

clone_size: once
v_call: TRBV25-1
d_call: .
j_call: TRBJ2-2
cdr3_aa: CASSEYMGPNTGELFF
cdr3_nt: TGTGCCAGCAGTGAATATATGGGTCCGAACACCGGGGAGCTGTTTTTT

clone_size: .
v_call: TRBV5-1
d_call: TRBD1
j_call: TRBJ1-4
cdr3_aa: CASSSQGATNEKLFF
cdr3_nt: TGCGCCAGCAGCTCACAGGGGGCGACTAATGAAAAACTGTTTTTT

clone_size: .
v_call: TRBV30
d_call: .
j_call: TRBJ2-1
cdr3_aa: CAWSQGSYNEQFF
cdr3_nt: TGTGCCTGGAGTCAGGGCTCCTACAATGAGCAGTTCTTC

clone_size: .
v_call: TRBV7-9
d_call: TRBD1
j_call: TRBJ1-2
cdr3_aa: CASSPPTGGDYGYTF
cdr3_nt: TGTGCCAGCAGCCCACCAACAGGGGGCGACTATGGCTACACCTTC

clone_size: .
v_call: TRBV5-1
d_call: TRBD2
j_call: TRBJ2-7
cdr3_aa: CASSLGLADNSYEQYF
cdr3_nt: TGCGCCAGCAGCTTGGGACTAGCGGATAACTCCTACGAGCAGTACTTC

clone_size: .
v_call: TRBV2
d_call: TRBD2
j_call: TRBJ2-1
cdr3_aa: CAGGTSGIYEQFF
cdr3_nt: TGTGCCGGTGGGACTAGCGGGATCTATGAGCAGTTCTTC

clone_size: .
v_call: TRBV10-1
d_call: .
j_call: TRBJ2-3
cdr3_aa: CASGGGPDTQYF
cdr3_nt: TGCGCCAGCGGGGGGGGCCCAGATACGCAGTATTTT

clone_size: .
v_call: TRBV6-6
d_call: TRBD1
j_call: TRBJ1-2
cdr3_aa: CAIRPSGQGDAGYTF
cdr3_nt: TGTGCCATTAGACCCTCAGGACAGGGGGATGCGGGCTACACCTTC

clone_size: .
v_call: TRBV6-1
d_call: .
j_call: TRBJ2-5
cdr3_aa: CASSQDREETQYF
cdr3_nt: TGTGCCAGCAGCCAGGACAGAGAAGAGACCCAGTACTTC

clone_size: .
v_call: TRBV5-1
d_call: .
j_call: TRBJ1-2
cdr3_aa: CASSLSSWADSYGYTF
cdr3_nt: TGCGCCAGCAGCTTAAGCTCTTGGGCAGACTCCTATGGCTACACCTTC

clone_size: .
v_call: TRBV6-1
d_call: .
j_call: TRBJ1-5
cdr3_aa: CASRGSFSNQPQHF
cdr3_nt: TGTGCCAGCAGAGGCAGCTTTAGCAATCAGCCCCAGCATTTT

clone_size: few
v_call: TRBV9
d_call: .
j_call: TRBJ2-7
cdr3_aa: CASSVASSYEQYF
cdr3_nt: TGTGCCAGCAGCGTAGCCAGTTCCTACGAGCAGTACTTC

clone_size: .
v_call: TRBV9
d_call: .
j_call: TRBJ2-6
cdr3_aa: CASSVGQDPRSGANVLTF
cdr3_nt: TGTGCCAGCAGCGTGGGGCAGGACCCGCGCTCTGGGGCCAACGTCCTGACTTTC

clone_size: once
v_call: TRBV18
d_call: .
j_call: TRBJ1-5
cdr3_aa: CASSPIGGYQPQHF
cdr3_nt: TGTGCCAGCTCACCCATAGGGGGATATCAGCCCCAGCATTTT

clone_size: .
v_call: TRBV9
d_call: .
j_call: TRBJ2-2
cdr3_aa: CASSVASLLGTGELFF
cdr3_nt: TGTGCCAGCAGCGTAGCAAGCCTTTTAGGCACCGGGGAGCTGTTTTTT